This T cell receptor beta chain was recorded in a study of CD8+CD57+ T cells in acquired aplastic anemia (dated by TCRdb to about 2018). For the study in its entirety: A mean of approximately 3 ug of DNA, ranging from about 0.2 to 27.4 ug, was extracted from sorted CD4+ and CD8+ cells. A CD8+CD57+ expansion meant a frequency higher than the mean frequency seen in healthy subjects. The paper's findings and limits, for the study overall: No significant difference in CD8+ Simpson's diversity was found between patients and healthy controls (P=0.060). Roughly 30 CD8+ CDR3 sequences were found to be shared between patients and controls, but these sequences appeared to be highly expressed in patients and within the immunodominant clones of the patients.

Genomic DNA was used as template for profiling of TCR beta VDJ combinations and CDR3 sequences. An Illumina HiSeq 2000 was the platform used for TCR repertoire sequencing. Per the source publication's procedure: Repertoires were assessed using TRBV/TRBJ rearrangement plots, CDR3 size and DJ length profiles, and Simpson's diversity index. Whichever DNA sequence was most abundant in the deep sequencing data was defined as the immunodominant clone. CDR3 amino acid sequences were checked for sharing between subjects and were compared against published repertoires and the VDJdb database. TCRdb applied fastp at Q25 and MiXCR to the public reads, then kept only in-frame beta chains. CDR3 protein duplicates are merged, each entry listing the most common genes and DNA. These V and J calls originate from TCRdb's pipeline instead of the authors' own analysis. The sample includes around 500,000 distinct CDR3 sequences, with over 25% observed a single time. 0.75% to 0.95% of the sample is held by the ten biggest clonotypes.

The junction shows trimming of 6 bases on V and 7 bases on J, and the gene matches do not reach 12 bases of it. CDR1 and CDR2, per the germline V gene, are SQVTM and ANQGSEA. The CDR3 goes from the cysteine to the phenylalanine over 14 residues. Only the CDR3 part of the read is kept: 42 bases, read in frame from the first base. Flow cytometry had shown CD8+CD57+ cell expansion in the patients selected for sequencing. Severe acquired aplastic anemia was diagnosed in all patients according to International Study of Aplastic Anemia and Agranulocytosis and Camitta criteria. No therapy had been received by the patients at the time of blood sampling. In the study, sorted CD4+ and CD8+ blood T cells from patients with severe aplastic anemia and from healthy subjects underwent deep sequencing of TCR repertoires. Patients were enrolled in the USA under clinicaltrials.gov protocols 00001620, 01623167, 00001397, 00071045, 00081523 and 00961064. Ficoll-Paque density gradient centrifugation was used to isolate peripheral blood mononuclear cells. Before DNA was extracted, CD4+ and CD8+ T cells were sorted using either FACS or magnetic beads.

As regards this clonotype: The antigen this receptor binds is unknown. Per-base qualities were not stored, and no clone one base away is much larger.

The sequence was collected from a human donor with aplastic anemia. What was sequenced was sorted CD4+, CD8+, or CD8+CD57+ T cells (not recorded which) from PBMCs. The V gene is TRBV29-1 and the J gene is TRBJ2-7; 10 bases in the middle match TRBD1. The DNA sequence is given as TGCAGCGTGCAAGGGCATGGGGACAGGGGAGAGCAGTACTTC. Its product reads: CSVQGHGDRGEQYF.